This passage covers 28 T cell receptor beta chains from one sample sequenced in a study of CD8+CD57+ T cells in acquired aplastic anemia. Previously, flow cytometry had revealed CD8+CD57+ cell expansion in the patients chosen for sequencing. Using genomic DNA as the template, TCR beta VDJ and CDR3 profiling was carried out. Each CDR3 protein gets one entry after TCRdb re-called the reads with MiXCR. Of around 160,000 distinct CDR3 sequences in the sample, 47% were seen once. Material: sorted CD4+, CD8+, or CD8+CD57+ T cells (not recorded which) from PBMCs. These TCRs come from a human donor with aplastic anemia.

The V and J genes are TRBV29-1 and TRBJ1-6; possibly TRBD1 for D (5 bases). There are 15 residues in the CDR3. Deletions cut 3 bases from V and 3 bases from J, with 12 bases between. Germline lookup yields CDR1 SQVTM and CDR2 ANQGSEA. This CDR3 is CSVEGGRFYNSPLHF. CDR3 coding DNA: TGCAGCGTTGAGGGGGGAAGGTTCTATAATTCACCCCTCCACTTT.

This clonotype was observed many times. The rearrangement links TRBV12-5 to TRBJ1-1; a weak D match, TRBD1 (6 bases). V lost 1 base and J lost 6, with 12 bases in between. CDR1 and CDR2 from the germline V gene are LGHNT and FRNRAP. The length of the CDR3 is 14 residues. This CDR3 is CASGLGEQGSEAFF. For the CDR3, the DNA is TGTGCTAGTGGTTTGGGCGAACAGGGATCTGAAGCTTTCTTT.

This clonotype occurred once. The CDR3 coding sequence is TGCGCCAGCAGCTTGGTGCCTAGCGGGAGCGGGAATGAGCAGTTCTTC. Translated: CASSLVPSGSGNEQFF. This chain links TRBV5-1 with TRBJ2-1; 10 positions agree with TRBD2. J was trimmed by 7 bases and V by 0 bases; bases with no gene match: 7. From germline, CDR1 is SGHRS and CDR2 YFSETQ. This CDR3 has 16 residues. The whole variable domain, remainder taken from reference TRBV5-1 and TRBJ2-1, is KAGVTQTPRYLIKTRGQQVTLSCSPISGHRSVSWYQQTPGQGLQFLFEYFSETQRNKGNFPGRFSGRQFSNSRSEMNVSTLELGDSALYLCASSLVPSGSGNEQFFGPGTRLTVL.

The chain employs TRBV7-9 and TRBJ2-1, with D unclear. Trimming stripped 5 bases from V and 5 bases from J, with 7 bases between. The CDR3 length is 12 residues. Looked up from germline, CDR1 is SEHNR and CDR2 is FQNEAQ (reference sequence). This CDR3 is CASSRTNNEQFF. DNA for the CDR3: TGTGCCAGCAGCAGAACGAACAATGAGCAGTTCTTC.

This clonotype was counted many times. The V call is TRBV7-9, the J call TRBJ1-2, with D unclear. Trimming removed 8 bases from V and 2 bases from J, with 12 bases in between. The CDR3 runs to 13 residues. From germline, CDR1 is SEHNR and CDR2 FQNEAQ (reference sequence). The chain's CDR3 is CASPSGPNYGYTF. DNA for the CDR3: TGTGCCAGCCCATCGGGCCCCAACTATGGCTACACCTTC.

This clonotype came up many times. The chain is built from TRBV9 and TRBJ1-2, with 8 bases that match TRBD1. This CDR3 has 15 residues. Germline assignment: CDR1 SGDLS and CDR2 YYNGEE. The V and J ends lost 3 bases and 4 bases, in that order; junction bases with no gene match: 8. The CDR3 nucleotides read TGTGCCAGCAGCGCTGACGGACAGGGTGGCTATGGCTACACCTTC. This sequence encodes CASSADGQGGYGYTF.

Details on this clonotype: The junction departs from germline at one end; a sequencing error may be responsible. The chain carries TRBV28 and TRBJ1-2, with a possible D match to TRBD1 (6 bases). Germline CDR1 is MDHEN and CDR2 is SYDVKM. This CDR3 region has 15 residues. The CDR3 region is CASSLWGTPSYSYTF. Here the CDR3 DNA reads TGTGCCAGCAGTTTATGGGGGACACCCTCCTATAGCTACACCTTC.

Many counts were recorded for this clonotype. The CDR3 protein is CASSVGRDVNYGYTF. The CDR3, as DNA: TGTGCCAGCAGCGTAGGGAGGGACGTTAACTATGGCTACACCTTC. The chain carries TRBV9 and TRBJ1-2; TRBD1 might be the D (5 bases). Trimming left V 0 bases short and J 1 base short, with 10 bases between. CDR1 is SGDLS and CDR2 is YYNGEE in the germline V gene. This CDR3 has 15 residues.

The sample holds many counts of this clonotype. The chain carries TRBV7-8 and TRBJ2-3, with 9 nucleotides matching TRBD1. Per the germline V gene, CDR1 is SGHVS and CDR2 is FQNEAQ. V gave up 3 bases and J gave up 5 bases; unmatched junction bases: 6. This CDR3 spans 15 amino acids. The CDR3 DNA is TGTGCCAGCAGCTTTGGGGGACAGGGACGAGATACGCAGTATTTT. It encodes CASSFGGQGRDTQYF.

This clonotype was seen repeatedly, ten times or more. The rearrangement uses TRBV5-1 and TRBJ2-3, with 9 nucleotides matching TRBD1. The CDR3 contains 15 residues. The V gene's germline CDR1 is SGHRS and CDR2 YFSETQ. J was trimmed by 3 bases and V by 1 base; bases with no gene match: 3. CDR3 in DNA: TGCGCCAGCAGCTTGACGGGACAGGGAACAGATACGCAGTATTTT. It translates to CASSLTGQGTDTQYF.

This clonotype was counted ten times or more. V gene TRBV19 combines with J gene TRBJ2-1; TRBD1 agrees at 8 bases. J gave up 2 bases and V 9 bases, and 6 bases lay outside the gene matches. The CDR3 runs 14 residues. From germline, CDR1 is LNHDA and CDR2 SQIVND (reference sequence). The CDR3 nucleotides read TGTGCCAGCATTCAGGGGGCCGCCTACAATGAGCAGTTCTTC. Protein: CASIQGAAYNEQFF.

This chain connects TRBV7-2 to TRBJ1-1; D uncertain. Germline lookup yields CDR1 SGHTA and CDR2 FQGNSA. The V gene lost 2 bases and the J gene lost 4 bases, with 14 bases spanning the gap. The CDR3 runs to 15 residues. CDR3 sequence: CASSLFENYRTEAFF. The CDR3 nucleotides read TGTGCCAGCAGCTTATTTGAGAACTATCGCACTGAAGCTTTCTTT.

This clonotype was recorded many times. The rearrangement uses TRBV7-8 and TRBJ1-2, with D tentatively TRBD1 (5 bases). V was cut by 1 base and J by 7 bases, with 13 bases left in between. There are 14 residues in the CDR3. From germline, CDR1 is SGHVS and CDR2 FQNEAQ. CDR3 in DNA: TGTGCCAGCAGCTTAGAGGGCAGGGCGACTGGCTACACCTTC. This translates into CASSLEGRATGYTF.

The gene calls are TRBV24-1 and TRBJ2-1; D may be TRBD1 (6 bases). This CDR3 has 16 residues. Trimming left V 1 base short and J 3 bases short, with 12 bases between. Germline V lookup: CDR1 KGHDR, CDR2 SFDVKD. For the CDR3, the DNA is TGTGCCACCAGTGATTTTGGCCTCAGGGGCTACAATGAGCAGTTCTTC. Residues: CATSDFGLRGYNEQFF.

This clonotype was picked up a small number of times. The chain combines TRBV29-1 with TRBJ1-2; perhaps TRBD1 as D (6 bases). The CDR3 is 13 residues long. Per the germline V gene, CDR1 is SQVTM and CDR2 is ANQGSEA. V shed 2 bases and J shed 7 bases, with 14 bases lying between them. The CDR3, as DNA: TGCAGCGTTGAAACCTCGGACAGACGTGGCTACACCTTC. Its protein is CSVETSDRRGYTF.

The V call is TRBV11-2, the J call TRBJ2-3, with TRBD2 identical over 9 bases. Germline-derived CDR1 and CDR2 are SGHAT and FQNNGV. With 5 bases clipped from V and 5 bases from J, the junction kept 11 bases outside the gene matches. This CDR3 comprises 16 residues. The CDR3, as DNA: TGTGCCAGCAGCGGCAGGGGCGGGGGGGCTGGAGATACGCAGTATTTT. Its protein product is CASSGRGGGAGDTQYF.

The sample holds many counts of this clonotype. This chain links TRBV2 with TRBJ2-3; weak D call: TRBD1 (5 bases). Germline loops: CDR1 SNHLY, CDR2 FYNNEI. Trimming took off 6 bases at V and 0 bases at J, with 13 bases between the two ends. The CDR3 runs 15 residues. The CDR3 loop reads CASRSQGTSTDTQYF. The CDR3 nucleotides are TGTGCCAGCAGGAGCCAGGGTACTAGCACAGATACGCAGTATTTT. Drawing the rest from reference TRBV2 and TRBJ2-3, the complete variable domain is EPEVTQTPSHQVTQMGQEVILRCVPISNHLYFYWYRQILGQKVEFLVSFYNNEISEKSEIFDDQFSVERPDGSNFTLKIRSTKLEDSAMYFCASRSQGTSTDTQYFGPGTRLTVL.

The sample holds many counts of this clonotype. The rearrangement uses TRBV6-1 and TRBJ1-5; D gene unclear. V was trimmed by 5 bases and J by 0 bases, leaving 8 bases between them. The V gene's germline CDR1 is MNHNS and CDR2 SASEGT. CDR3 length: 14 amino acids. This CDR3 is CASSLGYSNQPQHF. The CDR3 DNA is TGTGCCAGCAGTCTAGGATATAGCAATCAGCCCCAGCATTTT.

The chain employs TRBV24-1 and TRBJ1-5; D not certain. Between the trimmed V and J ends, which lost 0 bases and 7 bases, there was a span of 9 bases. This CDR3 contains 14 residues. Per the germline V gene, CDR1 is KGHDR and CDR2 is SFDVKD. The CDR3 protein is CATSDLAGFQPQHF. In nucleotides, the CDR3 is TGTGCCACCAGTGATTTGGCTGGGTTCCAGCCCCAGCATTTT.

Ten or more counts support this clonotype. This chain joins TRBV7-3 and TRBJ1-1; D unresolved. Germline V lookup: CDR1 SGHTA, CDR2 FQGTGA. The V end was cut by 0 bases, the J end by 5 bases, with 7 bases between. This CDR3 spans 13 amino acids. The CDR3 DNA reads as TGTGCCAGCAGCTTAACCGATCGGACTGAAGCTTTCTTT. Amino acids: CASSLTDRTEAFF.

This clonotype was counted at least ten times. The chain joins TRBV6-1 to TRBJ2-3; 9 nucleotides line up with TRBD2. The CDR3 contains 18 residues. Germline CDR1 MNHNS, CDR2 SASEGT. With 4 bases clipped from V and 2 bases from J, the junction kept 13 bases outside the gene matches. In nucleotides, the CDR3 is TGTGCCAGCAGTGCACAGGGCGGGAGGGCCCTTAACACAGATACGCAGTATTTT. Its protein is CASSAQGGRALNTDTQYF.

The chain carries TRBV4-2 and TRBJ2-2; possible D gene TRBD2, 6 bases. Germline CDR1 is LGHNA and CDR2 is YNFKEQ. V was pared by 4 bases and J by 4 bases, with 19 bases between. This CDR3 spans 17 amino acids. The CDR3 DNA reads TGTGCCAGCAGCCCCGGGTTAGGAGGGAGTGGCACCGGGGAGCTGTTTTTT. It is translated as CASSPGLGGSGTGELFF.

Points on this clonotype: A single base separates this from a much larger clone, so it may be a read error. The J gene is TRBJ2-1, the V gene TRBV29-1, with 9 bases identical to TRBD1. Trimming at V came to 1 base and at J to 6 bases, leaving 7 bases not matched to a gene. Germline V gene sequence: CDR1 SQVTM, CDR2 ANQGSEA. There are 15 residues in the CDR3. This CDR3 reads CSVEGNRGLINEQFF. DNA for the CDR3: TGCAGCGTTGAAGGCAACAGGGGGCTTATCAATGAGCAGTTCTTC.

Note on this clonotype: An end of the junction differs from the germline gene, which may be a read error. The CDR3 nucleotides are TGTGCCACCAGTGACCCCTTCGTCGAAGGGAGGGGGTATGGCTACACCTTC. This gives the protein CATSDPFVEGRGYGYTF. This rearrangement joins TRBV6-4 to TRBJ1-2; D perhaps matches TRBD1 (6 bases). The CDR3 totals 17 residues. Germline loops: CDR1 MRHNA, CDR2 SNTAGT.

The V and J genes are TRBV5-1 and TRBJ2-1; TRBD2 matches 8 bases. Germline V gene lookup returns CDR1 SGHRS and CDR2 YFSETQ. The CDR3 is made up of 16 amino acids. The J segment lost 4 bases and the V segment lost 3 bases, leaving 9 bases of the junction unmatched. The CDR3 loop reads CASSWLGAGGYNEQFF. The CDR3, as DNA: TGCGCCAGCAGCTGGTTGGGGGCGGGAGGATACAATGAGCAGTTCTTC. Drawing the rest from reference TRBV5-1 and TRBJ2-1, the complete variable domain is KAGVTQTPRYLIKTRGQQVTLSCSPISGHRSVSWYQQTPGQGLQFLFEYFSETQRNKGNFPGRFSGRQFSNSRSEMNVSTLELGDSALYLCASSWLGAGGYNEQFFGPGTRLTVL.

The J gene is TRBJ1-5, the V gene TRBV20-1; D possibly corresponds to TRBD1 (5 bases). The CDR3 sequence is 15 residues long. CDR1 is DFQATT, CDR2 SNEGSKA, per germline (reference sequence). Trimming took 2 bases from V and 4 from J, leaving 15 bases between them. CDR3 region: CSARRFVGQNQPQHF. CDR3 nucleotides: TGCAGTGCTAGAAGATTTGTGGGGCAGAATCAGCCCCAGCATTTT.

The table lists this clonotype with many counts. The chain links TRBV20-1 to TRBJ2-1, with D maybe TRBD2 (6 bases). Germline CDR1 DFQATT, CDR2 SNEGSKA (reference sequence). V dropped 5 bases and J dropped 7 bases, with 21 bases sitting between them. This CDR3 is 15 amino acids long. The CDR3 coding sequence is TGCAGTGCTTCCGAGAGGAGGGGCGCTGGGAATGAGCAGTTCTTC. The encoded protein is CSASERRGAGNEQFF.

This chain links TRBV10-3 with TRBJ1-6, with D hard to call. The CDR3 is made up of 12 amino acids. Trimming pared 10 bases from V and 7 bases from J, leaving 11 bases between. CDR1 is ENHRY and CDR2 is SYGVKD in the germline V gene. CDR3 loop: CASGIGNSPLHF. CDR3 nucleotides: TGTGCCAGTGGTATCGGGAATTCACCCCTCCACTTT.